One sample yielded the 25 T cell receptor beta chains listed below, sequenced in a study of blood T cell repertoires in COVID-19. The data were produced by immunoSEQ multiplex PCR, yet TCRdb's version contains in-frame clones alone and is incomplete. There are approximately 110,000 clones in the sample; around 85% occur only once, and approximately 5.1% lies in the top ten. The sequenced material came from peripheral blood. The receptors shown here come from a woman aged 55-69 years with COVID-19, enrolled during active disease.

The chain employs TRBV5-4 and TRBJ2-1, with D perhaps matching TRBD2 (6 bases). The ends were cut back, 0 bases at V and 5 bases at J, with 15 bases in the middle. This CDR3 spans 16 amino acids. The germline V gene encodes CDR1 SGHNT and CDR2 YYREEE (reference sequence). CDR3 protein: CASSLAAGLRNNEQFF. CDR3 nucleotides: TGTGCCAGCAGCTTGGCGGCGGGGCTTCGTAACAATGAGCAGTTCTTC.

V gene TRBV27 combines with J gene TRBJ2-7; D is unclear. Trimming stripped 3 bases from V and 4 bases from J, with 7 bases between. The V gene's germline CDR1 is MNHEY and CDR2 SMNVEV (reference sequence). The CDR3 length is 12 residues. The CDR3 region has the DNA TGTGCCAGCAGTTTTATCGGGTACGAGCAGTACTTC. Translating gives CASSFIGYEQYF.

The rearrangement links TRBV6-4 to TRBJ1-5; D may be TRBD1 (5 bases). The V end was cut by 5 bases, the J end by 0 bases, with 11 bases between. This CDR3 has 15 amino acids. CDR1 is MRHNA, CDR2 SNTAGT, per germline. The CDR3: CASSSGSDSNQPQHF. DNA for the CDR3: TGTGCCAGCAGTTCAGGGTCGGATAGCAATCAGCCCCAGCATTTT.

V is TRBV27 and J is TRBJ2-7; weak D call: TRBD2 (6 bases). The length of the CDR3 is 17 residues. Germline values: CDR1 MNHEY, CDR2 SMNVEV (reference sequence). V lost 4 bases and J lost 4, with 23 bases in between. CDR3 loop: CASSYAHVRGYSYEQYF. As DNA, the CDR3 is TGTGCCAGCAGTTATGCTCATGTTCGGGGGTATTCTTACGAGCAGTACTTC.

The J gene is TRBJ2-3, the V gene TRBV7-2; 9 nucleotides match TRBD2. Germline V gene data show CDR1 as SGHTA and CDR2 as FQGNSA. V shed 2 bases, J shed 5 bases, and the junction held 5 bases outside the gene matches. The CDR3 runs to 15 residues. The CDR3 DNA reads TGTGCCAGCAGCTTAACAAGCGGGGGGAGAGATACGCAGTATTTT. Protein sequence: CASSLTSGGRDTQYF.

This sequence joins TRBV24-1 and TRBJ1-1, with no clear D. The CDR3 is 11 residues long. Per germline, CDR1 KGHDR and CDR2 SFDVKD. The V and J ends lost 4 bases and 8 bases respectively, with 7 bases between them. In nucleotides, the CDR3 is TGTGCCACCAGTGAAGGGAGCGAAGCTTTCTTT. It codes for CATSEGSEAFF.

This chain joins TRBV18 and TRBJ1-2, with 9 bases fitting TRBD1. The CDR3 has 15 amino acids. Germline trimming cut 3 bases from V and 0 bases from J; bases unmatched to any gene: 2. Germline V gene lookup returns CDR1 KGHSH and CDR2 LQKENI. Written as DNA, the CDR3 is TGTGCCAGCTCACCCGGGACAGGGTCTAACTATGGCTACACCTTC. Translation gives CASSPGTGSNYGYTF.

This rearrangement joins TRBV25-1 to TRBJ1-5; D not certain. V was trimmed by 4 bases and J by 1 base, leaving 8 bases between them. Germline values: CDR1 MGHDK, CDR2 SYGVNS. This CDR3 comprises 14 residues. The CDR3 sequence: CASSVDSSNQPQHF. The CDR3 coding sequence is TGTGCCAGCAGTGTAGATTCCAGCAATCAGCCCCAGCATTTT.

The genes are TRBV7-9 and TRBJ1-1, with D possibly being TRBD1 (6 bases). The V end lost 1 base, the J end lost 8 bases, and 14 bases lay between the germline ends. The germline gives CDR1 SEHNR, CDR2 FQNEAQ (reference sequence). The CDR3 is 14 amino acids. The CDR3 DNA sequence: TGTGCCAGCAGCTTAGGGGACACAACGACCGAAGCTTTCTTT. Amino acid sequence: CASSLGDTTTEAFF. Variable domain in full (rest from reference TRBV7-9 and TRBJ1-1): DTGVSQNPRHKITKRGQNVTFRCDPISEHNRLYWYRQTLGQGPEFLTYFQNEAQLEKSRLLSDRFSAERPKGSFSTLEIQRTEQGDSAMYLCASSLGDTTTEAFFGQGTRLTVV.

The chain is built from TRBV19 and TRBJ2-3; 9 bases match TRBD1. Trimming cost V 5 bases and J 1 base; bases outside gene matches: 7. This CDR3 has 16 amino acids. Germline assignment: CDR1 LNHDA and CDR2 SQIVND (reference sequence). CDR3 protein: CASSASTGGGTDTQYF. CDR3 nucleotides: TGTGCCAGTAGTGCCTCTACAGGGGGCGGCACAGATACGCAGTATTTT.

J is TRBJ1-4 and V is TRBV7-2; no firm D call. V lost 1 base to trimming and J lost 4 bases, with 10 bases between them. Per germline, CDR1 SGHTA and CDR2 FQGNSA. The CDR3 covers 15 residues. CDR3 sequence reads: CASSLVGQFNEKLFF. CDR3 bases: TGTGCCAGCAGCTTAGTTGGGCAGTTTAATGAAAAACTGTTTTTT.

V usage is TRBV10-3 and J usage is TRBJ2-7; 9 bases match TRBD2. Per germline, CDR1 ENHRY and CDR2 SYGVKD. J was trimmed by 0 bases and V by 4 bases; bases with no gene match: 4. CDR3 size: 15 residues. The CDR3 DNA reads TGTGCCATCAGTGCTAGCGGGGCTACCTCCTACGAGCAGTACTTC. This codes for CAISASGATSYEQYF.

The chain recombines TRBV11-2 with TRBJ1-1; 8 bases fit TRBD1. Germline CDR1 reads SGHAT; CDR2 reads FQNNGV. This CDR3 is 15 amino acids long. V shed 1 base, J shed 4 bases, and the junction held 5 bases outside the gene matches. The CDR3 is CASSLAGGGGTEAFF. The CDR3, as DNA: TGTGCCAGCAGCTTAGCAGGGGGCGGGGGCACTGAAGCTTTCTTT.

The chain recombines TRBV30 with TRBJ2-2; 16 bases are a match to TRBD2. This CDR3 comprises 17 residues. CDR1 and CDR2 from the germline V gene are GTSNPN and SVGIG (reference sequence). J lost 1 base, V lost 4 bases, and 3 bases had no gene match. CDR3 sequence (DNA): TGTGCCTGGACGGGACTAGCGGGGGGGTTGAACACCGGGGAGCTGTTTTTT. Its protein product is CAWTGLAGGLNTGELFF.

The chain carries TRBV7-9 and TRBJ1-2, with D uncertain. V was shortened by 5 bases and J by 6 bases, with 10 bases between the two germline ends. The CDR3 length is 12 residues. Germline V lookup: CDR1 SEHNR, CDR2 FQNEAQ (reference sequence). This CDR3 is CASSAPRDGYTF. CDR3 DNA sequence: TGTGCCAGCAGCGCCCCTCGGGATGGCTACACCTTC.

J is TRBJ1-5 and V is TRBV10-3; no definite D call. The V gene's germline CDR1 is ENHRY and CDR2 SYGVKD. V was shortened by 7 bases and J by 3 bases, with 4 bases between the two germline ends. This CDR3 spans 11 amino acids. CDR3 protein: CAIKLNQPQHF. CDR3 nucleotides: TGTGCCATCAAGCTCAATCAGCCCCAGCATTTT.

J is TRBJ1-6 and V is TRBV2, with unresolved D. CDR3 size: 14 residues. The germline V gene encodes CDR1 SNHLY and CDR2 FYNNEI. V lost 7 bases, J lost 3 bases, and 10 bases lay in between. The CDR3 here is CASNRGGYNSPLHF. CDR3 coding DNA: TGTGCCAGCAACCGCGGCGGCTATAATTCACCCCTCCACTTT.

The J gene is TRBJ2-1, the V gene TRBV6-5, with 10 positions matching TRBD2. Losses at the gene ends were 0 bases for V and 10 bases for J; bases not matched to a gene: 6. The CDR3 sequence is 15 residues long. The germline V gene encodes CDR1 MNHEY and CDR2 SVGAGI. The CDR3: CASSYSLAGVDEQFF. As DNA, the CDR3 is TGTGCCAGCAGTTACTCTCTAGCGGGAGTGGACGAGCAGTTCTTC.

The chain carries TRBV4-3 and TRBJ1-3, with 7 bases fitting TRBD1. The germline CDR1 and CDR2 sequences are LGHNA and YSLEER. The CDR3 is 16 residues long. V shed 2 bases and J 2 bases; nucleotides not matched to a gene: 6. CDR3 in amino acids: CASSQRTGWPGNTIYF. The CDR3 nucleotides are TGCGCCAGCAGCCAAAGGACAGGCTGGCCTGGAAACACCATATATTTT.

V and J are TRBV4-1 and TRBJ2-7; tentatively, D is TRBD2 (6 bases). The CDR3 runs to 15 residues. V lost 0 bases and J lost 3, with 12 bases in between. Germline V CDR1 and CDR2: MGHRA, YSYEKL. The CDR3 DNA is TGCGCCAGCAGCCAAGAAGGAGGGGCTCACTACGAGCAGTACTTC. It specifies CASSQEGGAHYEQYF.

The chain combines TRBV3-1 (or the pseudogene TRBV3-2) with TRBJ1-1, with D possibly being TRBD1 (6 bases). V gave up 3 bases and J gave up 3 bases, with 17 bases separating them. Germline V gives CDR1 LGHDT, CDR2 YNNKEL (reference sequence). This CDR3 contains 16 residues. The CDR3 coding sequence is TGTGCCAGCAGCCACTTTGGGGGCCTTGGGGACACTGAAGCTTTCTTT. Residues: CASSHFGGLGDTEAFF.

This clone was picked up a small number of times. Other DNA sequences in the same sample also yield this CDR3. The chain links TRBV7-9 to TRBJ1-2; maybe TRBD1 (5 bases). This CDR3 is 13 amino acids long. From germline, CDR1 is SEHNR and CDR2 FQNEAQ (reference sequence). V was clipped by 1 base and J by 4 bases, with 7 bases between them. CDR3 in DNA: TGTGCCAGCAGCTTAGGGACAACCTATGGCTACACCTTC. It translates to CASSLGTTYGYTF.

V is TRBV5-8 and J is TRBJ1-5; TRBD1 aligns across 8 bases. The junction had 3 bases not matched to a gene; V was cut back by 3 bases and J by 1 base. The V gene's germline CDR1 is SGHTS and CDR2 YDEGEE. The CDR3 sequence is 15 residues long. In DNA, the CDR3 is TGTGCCAGCAGCTCAGGGGGCAGCAGCAATCAGCCCCAGCATTTT. It codes for CASSSGGSSNQPQHF.

The chain joins TRBV28 to TRBJ1-4; possible D gene TRBD1, 5 bases. Per the germline V gene, CDR1 is MDHEN and CDR2 is SYDVKM. Deletions cut 7 bases from V and 0 bases from J, with 15 bases between. The CDR3 runs to 16 residues. The CDR3 is CASTPGGGATNEKLFF. As DNA, the CDR3 is TGTGCCAGCACCCCGGGGGGAGGGGCAACTAATGAAAAACTGTTTTTT.

The rearrangement links TRBV24-1 to TRBJ1-1; D remains unclear. Trimming shortened V by 3 bases and J by 11 bases, and 21 bases separated the two germline ends. The CDR3 totals 15 residues. Looked up from germline, CDR1 is KGHDR and CDR2 is SFDVKD. The DNA for the CDR3 is TGTGCCACCAGTGATCCCTCTGGTCTGGCAGGTGGGGCTTTCTTT. It is translated as CATSDPSGLAGGAFF.